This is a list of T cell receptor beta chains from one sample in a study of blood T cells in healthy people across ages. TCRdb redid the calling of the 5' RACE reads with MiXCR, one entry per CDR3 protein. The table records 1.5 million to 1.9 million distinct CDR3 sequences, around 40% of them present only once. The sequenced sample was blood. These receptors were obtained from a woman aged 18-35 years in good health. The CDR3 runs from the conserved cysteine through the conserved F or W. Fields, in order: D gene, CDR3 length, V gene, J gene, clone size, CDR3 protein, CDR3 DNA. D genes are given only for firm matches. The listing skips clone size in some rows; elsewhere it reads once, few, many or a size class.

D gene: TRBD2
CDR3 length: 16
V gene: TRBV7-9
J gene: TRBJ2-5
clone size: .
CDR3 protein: CASSRLLAGDNNEQYF
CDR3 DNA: TGTGCCAGCAGCCGTCTACTAGCGGGAGACAACAATGAGCAGTACTTC

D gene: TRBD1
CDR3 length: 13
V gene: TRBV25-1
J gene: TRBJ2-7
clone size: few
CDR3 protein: CASSRDRRSEQYF
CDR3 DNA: TGTGCCAGCAGCCGGGACAGGAGGAGCGAGCAGTACTTC

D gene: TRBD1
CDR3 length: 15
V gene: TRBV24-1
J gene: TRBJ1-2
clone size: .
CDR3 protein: CATSVGDRVSDGYTF
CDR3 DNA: TGTGCCACCAGTGTAGGGGACAGGGTCAGCGATGGCTACACCTTC

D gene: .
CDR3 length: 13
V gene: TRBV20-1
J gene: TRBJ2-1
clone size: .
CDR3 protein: CSARPRSYNEQFF
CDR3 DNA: TGCAGTGCTCGACCCAGATCCTACAATGAGCAGTTCTTC

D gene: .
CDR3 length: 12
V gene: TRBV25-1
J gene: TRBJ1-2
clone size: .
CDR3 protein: CASSAPGRGYTF
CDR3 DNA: TGTGCCAGCAGTGCACCGGGGAGGGGCTACACCTTC

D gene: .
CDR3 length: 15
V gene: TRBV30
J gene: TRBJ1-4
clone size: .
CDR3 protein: CAWSVDPGAEEKLFF
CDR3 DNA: TGTGCCTGGAGTGTAGACCCAGGGGCGGAAGAAAAACTGTTTTTT

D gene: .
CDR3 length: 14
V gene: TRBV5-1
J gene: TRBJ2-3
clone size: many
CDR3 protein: CASSFGLAADTQYF
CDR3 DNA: TGCGCCAGCAGCTTCGGCCTAGCAGCAGATACGCAGTATTTT

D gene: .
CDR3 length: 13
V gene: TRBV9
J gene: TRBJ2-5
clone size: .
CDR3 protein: CASSGQFQETQYF
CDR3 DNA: TGTGCCAGCAGCGGACAATTCCAAGAGACCCAGTACTTC

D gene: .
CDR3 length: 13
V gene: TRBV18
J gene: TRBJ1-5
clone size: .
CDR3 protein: CASSPQKDQPQHF
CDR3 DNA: TGTGCCAGCTCACCACAAAAGGATCAGCCCCAGCATTTT

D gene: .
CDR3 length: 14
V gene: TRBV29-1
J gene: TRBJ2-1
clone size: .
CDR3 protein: CSVEAGEVFNEQFF
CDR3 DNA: TGCAGCGTTGAAGCGGGAGAGGTGTTCAATGAGCAGTTCTTC

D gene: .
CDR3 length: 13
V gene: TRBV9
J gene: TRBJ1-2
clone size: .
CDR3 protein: CASSLGGGTRHTF
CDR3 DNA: TGTGCCAGCAGCCTTGGGGGAGGCACTCGTCACACCTTC

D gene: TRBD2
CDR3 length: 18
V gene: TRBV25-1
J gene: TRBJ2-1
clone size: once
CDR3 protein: CAGSVPGVAGVGYNEQFF
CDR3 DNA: TGTGCCGGCAGTGTCCCGGGTGTAGCGGGAGTCGGCTACAATGAGCAGTTCTTC

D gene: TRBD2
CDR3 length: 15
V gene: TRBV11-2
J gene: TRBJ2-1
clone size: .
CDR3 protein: CASRLRAGEYNEQFF
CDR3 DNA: TGTGCCAGCAGGCTACGAGCGGGAGAATACAATGAGCAGTTCTTC

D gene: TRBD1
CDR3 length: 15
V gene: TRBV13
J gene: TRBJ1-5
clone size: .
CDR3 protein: CASSSSRGPNQPQHF
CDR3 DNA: TGTGCCAGCAGCTCGTCGAGGGGGCCCAATCAGCCCCAGCATTTT

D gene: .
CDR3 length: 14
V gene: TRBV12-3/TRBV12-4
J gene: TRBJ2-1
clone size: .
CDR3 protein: CASRKGGSYNEQFF
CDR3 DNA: TGTGCCAGCAGGAAAGGAGGTTCCTACAATGAGCAGTTCTTC

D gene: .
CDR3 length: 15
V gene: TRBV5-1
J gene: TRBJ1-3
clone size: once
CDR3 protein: CASSSQGLSGNTIYF
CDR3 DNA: TGCGCCAGCAGCTCACAGGGACTCTCTGGAAACACCATATATTTT

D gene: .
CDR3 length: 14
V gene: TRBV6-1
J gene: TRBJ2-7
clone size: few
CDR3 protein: CASSTIGQPHEQYF
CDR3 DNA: TGTGCCAGCAGTACCATCGGACAGCCCCACGAGCAGTACTTC

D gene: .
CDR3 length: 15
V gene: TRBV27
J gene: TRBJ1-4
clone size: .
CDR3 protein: CASRPGYETNEKLFF
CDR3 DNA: TGTGCCAGCAGACCGGGGTACGAGACTAATGAAAAACTGTTTTTT

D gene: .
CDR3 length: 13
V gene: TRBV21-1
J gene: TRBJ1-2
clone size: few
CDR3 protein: CASTRWQGDGYTF
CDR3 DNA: TGTGCCAGCACCCGTTGGCAGGGGGATGGCTACACCTTC

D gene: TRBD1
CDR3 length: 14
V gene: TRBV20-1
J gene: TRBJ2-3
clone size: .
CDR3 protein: CSARWTGNTDTQYF
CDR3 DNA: TGCAGTGCTAGGTGGACAGGGAACACAGATACGCAGTATTTT